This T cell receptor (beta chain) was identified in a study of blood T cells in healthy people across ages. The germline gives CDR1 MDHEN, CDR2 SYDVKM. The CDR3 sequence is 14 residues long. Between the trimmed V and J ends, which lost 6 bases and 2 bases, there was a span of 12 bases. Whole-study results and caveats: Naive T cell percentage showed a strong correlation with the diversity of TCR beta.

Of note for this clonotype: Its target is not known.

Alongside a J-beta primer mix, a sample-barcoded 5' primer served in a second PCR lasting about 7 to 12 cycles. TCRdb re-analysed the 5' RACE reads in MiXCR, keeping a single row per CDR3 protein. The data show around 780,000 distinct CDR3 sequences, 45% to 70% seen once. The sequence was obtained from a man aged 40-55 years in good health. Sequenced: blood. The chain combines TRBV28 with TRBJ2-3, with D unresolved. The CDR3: CASSRPILTDTQYF. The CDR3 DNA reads TGTGCCAGCAGCCGACCCATCCTCACAGATACGCAGTATTTT.